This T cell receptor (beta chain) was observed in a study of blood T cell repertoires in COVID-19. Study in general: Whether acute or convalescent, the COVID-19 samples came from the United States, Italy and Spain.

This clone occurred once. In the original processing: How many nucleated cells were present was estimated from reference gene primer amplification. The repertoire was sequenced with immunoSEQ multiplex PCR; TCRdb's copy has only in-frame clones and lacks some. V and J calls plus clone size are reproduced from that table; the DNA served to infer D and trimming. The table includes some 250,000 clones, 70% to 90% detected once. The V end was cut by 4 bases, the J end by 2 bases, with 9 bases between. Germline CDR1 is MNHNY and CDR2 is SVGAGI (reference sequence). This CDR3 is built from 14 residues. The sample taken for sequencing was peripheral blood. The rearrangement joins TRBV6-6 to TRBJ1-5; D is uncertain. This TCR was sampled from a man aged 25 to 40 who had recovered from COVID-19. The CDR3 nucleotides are TGTGCCAGCAGTTGGGCAGAAGGCAATCAGCCCCAGCATTTT. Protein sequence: CASSWAEGNQPQHF.